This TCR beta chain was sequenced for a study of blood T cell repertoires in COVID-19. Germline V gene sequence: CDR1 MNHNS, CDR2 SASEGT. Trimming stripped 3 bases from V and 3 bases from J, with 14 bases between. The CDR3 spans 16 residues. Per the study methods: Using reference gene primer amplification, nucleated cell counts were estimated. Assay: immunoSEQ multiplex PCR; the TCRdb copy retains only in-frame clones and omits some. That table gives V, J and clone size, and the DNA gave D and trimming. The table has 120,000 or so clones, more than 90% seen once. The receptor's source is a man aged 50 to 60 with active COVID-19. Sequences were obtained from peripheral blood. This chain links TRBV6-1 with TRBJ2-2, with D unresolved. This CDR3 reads CASSERFLSDTGELFF. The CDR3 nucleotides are TGTGCCAGCAGTGAGAGGTTCTTAAGCGACACCGGGGAGCTGTTTTTT.